This record covers a single T cell receptor beta chain. The antigen is not known. The data were taken from a study of OX40 agonist ivuxolimab in advanced cancers. Study background: The patients got ivuxolimab, which is an agonistic anti-OX40 (CD134) antibody. Patients got intravenous ivuxolimab at 0.01 to 10 mg/kg every 2 weeks.

Findings and limits, study-wide: Among T cells, CD8+ cells averaged more expanded clones than CD4+ cells.

People who had autoimmune disease history or systemic immunosuppression were excluded. TCRdb keeps only in-frame clones here, not all; method: immunoSEQ multiplex PCR. The repertoire holds 70,000 to 100,000 clones, with around 80% as singletons. The V gene lost 8 bases and the J gene lost 9 bases, with 20 bases spanning the gap. The CDR3 length is 15 residues. The germline CDR1 and CDR2 sequences are MDHEN and SYDVKM. V is TRBV28 and J is TRBJ1-6; D gene unclear. This TCR was sampled from an adult with an advanced solid tumor such as melanoma, head and neck, liver or kidney cancer. The sequenced sample was CD4+ or CD8+ T cells sorted from blood, obtained in a trial of the OX40 agonist ivuxolimab. The CDR3 DNA reads as TGTGCCAGCCGCCGGGAGTTGGCAAGAGGTTCACCCCTCCACTTT. Protein: CASRRELARGSPLHF. Complete variable domain (other parts from reference TRBV28 and TRBJ1-6): DVKVTQSSRYLVKRTGEKVFLECVQDMDHENMFWYRQDPGLGLRLIYFSYDVKMKEKGDIPEGYSVSREKKERFSLILESASTNQTSMYLCASRRELARGSPLHFGNGTRLTVT.